This TCR beta chain was retrieved from a study of blood T cell repertoires in COVID-19. Across the study: Researchers got acute and convalescent COVID-19 samples from the United States, Italy and Spain.

Trimming took 1 base from V and 3 from J, leaving 7 bases between them. CDR3 length equals 14 residues. Germline CDR1 is WSHSY and CDR2 is SAAADI. Authors' methods: How many nucleated cells were present was estimated from reference gene primer amplification. Method: immunoSEQ multiplex PCR; TCRdb's copy keeps in-frame clones and lacks some. V and J calls and clone size are copied from that table; D and trimming were computed from the DNA. The sample has around 8,000 clones; about 70% are singletons. The chain employs TRBV10-2 and TRBJ1-5, with D perhaps matching TRBD1 (5 bases). Material for sequencing was peripheral blood. This receptor was identified in a human donor in a cohort sampled during active COVID-19. The CDR3 sequence is CASSEFRVNQPQHF. The DNA for the CDR3 is TGCGCCAGCAGTGAGTTCAGGGTCAATCAGCCCCAGCATTTT.